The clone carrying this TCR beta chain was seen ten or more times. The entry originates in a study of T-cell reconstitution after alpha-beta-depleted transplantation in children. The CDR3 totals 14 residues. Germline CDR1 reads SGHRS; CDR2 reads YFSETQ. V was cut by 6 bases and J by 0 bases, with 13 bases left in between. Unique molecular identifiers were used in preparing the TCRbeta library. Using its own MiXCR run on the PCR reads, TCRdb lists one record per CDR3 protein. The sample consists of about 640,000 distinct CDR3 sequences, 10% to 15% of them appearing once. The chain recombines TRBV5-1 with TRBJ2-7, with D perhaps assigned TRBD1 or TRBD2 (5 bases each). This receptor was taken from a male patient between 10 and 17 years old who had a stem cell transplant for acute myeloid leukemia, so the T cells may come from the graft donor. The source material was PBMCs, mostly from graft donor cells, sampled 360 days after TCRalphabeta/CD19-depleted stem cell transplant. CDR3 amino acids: CASKGRPDSYEQYF. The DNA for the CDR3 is TGCGCCAGCAAGGGGAGACCAGACTCCTACGAGCAGTACTTC.